This T cell receptor (beta chain) appears in the sequencing data of a study of T cells in Graves' hyperthyroidism and ophthalmopathy (dated by TCRdb to about 2019). For the study in its entirety: Peripheral blood samples were taken at the time of initial diagnosis, prior to any treatment. To identify TCR V-J signatures that set the groups apart, the researchers used a discovery cohort of 100 patients, made up of approximately 43 with Graves' ophthalmopathy and about 59 with stable Graves' hyperthyroidism. Prospective prediction of ophthalmopathy was tested in an independent validation cohort consisting of fewer than 20 hyperthyroidism patients and approximately 16 patients who later progressed to ophthalmopathy. The 100 or so discovery patients were randomly split 7:3 into training and test sets. Thyroid tissue and blood T-cell repertoires from six Graves' hyperthyroidism patients were also compared in the study. After sampling, hyperthyroidism patients received methimazole starting at 30 mg daily, and ophthalmopathy patients received high-dose intravenous methylprednisolone. TCR Vbeta CDR3 sequencing of some 140 peripheral blood samples (43 ophthalmopathy, about 74 hyperthyroidism and around 17 progressor patients) is reported in the paper.

Hyperthyroidism patients were newly diagnosed, with disease duration under 2 months, and aged 18 to 65 years. The study excluded patients with uncontrolled infections, other autoimmune diseases, pregnancy or lactation. Clinical symptoms, serum thyroxine and TRAb, thyroid ultrasound, and orbital computed tomography formed the basis for the diagnoses. For progressor patients, blood was drawn at the first diagnosis of hyperthyroidism, before any ophthalmopathy symptoms had appeared. Ficoll-Paque density gradient centrifugation was used to isolate PBMCs from approximately 11 ml of fresh peripheral blood. Patients classed as progressors first received a Graves' hyperthyroidism diagnosis and then went on to develop ophthalmopathy during follow-up. Total RNA was extracted using Trizol reagent, and RNA quality was assessed on an Agilent 2100 Bioanalyzer. The research as a whole found: No statistical method was used to set the sample size in advance, and investigators knew the group allocation. In validation, progression to ophthalmopathy was predicted by the model with about 70% sensitivity and about 72% specificity, a median of approximately 6.5 months before onset. In cross-validation, a model built on a 13 V-J signature told ophthalmopathy apart from stable hyperthyroidism with just under 90% sensitivity and roughly 83% specificity, and in testing the same model reached 80%/75%. Most expanded thyroid clonotypes (frequency above 0.001) were also detected in blood, a finding suggesting that blood repertoires may reflect thyroid immune responses.

Between the V and J ends, shortened by 3 bases and 4 bases respectively, the junction contains 16 bases. From a lookup of the germline V gene (reference sequence), CDR1 and CDR2 are DFQATT and SNEGSKA. Spanning cysteine to phenylalanine, the CDR3 consists of 14 amino acids. Here the CDR3 DNA is all that survives: 42 bases in frame from base 1. Amplification of TCR beta CDR3 regions was carried out from RNA transcripts. The first round of RT-PCR for the TCR CDR3 was performed with the HTBI primer set and the Qiagen OneStep RT-PCR kit. A second multiplex PCR round built the libraries, followed by size selection and purification. Sequencing of the libraries was done on an Illumina HiSeq2000 using paired-end 100 bp reads. Per the original workflow: SOAPnuke was used to process the raw data, with reads discarded if the reads contained adapters or uncalled bases, had a mean Phred below 15, or lacked an exact constant-primer or identifier match. COPE v1.2.5 was used to merge the high-quality paired reads, and each unique nucleotide sequence was defined as a clonotype. Clonotypes were aligned to IMGT TRBV, TRBD and TRBJ reference segments using MiTCR v1.1. Analysis was restricted to V-J combinations with a frequency above 0.0001, which covered 99% to 99.2% of repertoires. The TCS score was defined as the ratio of F50 (clonal expansion) to E x V (chaos), calculated using BLOSUM62-based TCRdist between CDR3 peptides within each V-J. Welch's t-statistics and random forest reduced 514 V-J features to roughly 13, which were used in a naive Bayes classifier (R e1071). TCRdb reworked the public reads: Q25 trimming with fastp, MiXCR clone assembly, productive beta chains retained. Duplicate CDR3 protein sequences are folded into a single record with the most common DNA and genes. TCRdb's processing, not the study's, gives the V and J calls here. For this sample the table gives about 300,000 distinct CDR3 sequences, of which around a quarter were detected only once. The ten largest clones represent about 30% of the sample.

With regard to this clonotype: Its target antigen remains unknown. Base qualities are not at hand, and no much larger clone is one base apart.

Sequencing was carried out using blood. In this chain, TRBV20-1 is recombined with TRBJ2-7, with an unclear D gene assignment. The clonotype was recovered from a man aged 35-49 years with Graves' hyperthyroidism that later progressed to Graves' ophthalmopathy. Read as DNA, the sequence is TGCAGTGCTAGGGGATCCGGGTGGGTATACGAGCAGTACTTC. This is translated as CSARGSGWVYEQYF.